This TCR beta chain was captured by sequencing in a study of regulatory T cells in long-lasting Graves disease. CDR1 SNHLY and CDR2 FYNNEI come from the germline V gene. The CDR3 sequence is 14 residues long. After removal of 10 bases from V and 5 bases from J, the junction contained 11 bases not matched to a gene. CDR3-region Arm-PCR and iRepertoire HTBI primers produced the TCR beta libraries. TCRdb recomputed calls from the multiplex PCR reads with MiXCR, one row per CDR3 protein. Altogether 650,000 to 700,000 distinct CDR3 sequences are present, approximately 31% being singletons, with the ten largest covering under 50%. This clonotype came up many times. The time point here: persistent/refractory GD, antithyroid drugs over 5 years with positive TRAb. Scientists built the TCR library using RNA that was extracted from PBMCs.

The receptor was derived from a female donor with Graves disease. This sequence joins TRBV2 and TRBJ1-2, with 9 bases aligning to TRBD1. The source material was peripheral blood mononuclear cells (PBMCs), sampled when the disease was refractory, from a patient treated with antithyroid drugs. The CDR3 loop is CAIMRGQGLYGYTF. The DNA of the CDR3 is TGTGCCATAATGCGAGGACAGGGGCTTTATGGCTACACCTTC.